This entry describes one T cell receptor beta chain. The record originates from a study of T cells expressing NK-cell markers. The authors made TCR beta cDNA libraries by 5'RACE template switching. This switching added a universal primer site and UMIs. TCRdb re-called the 5' RACE reads and shows each CDR3 protein once, DNA omitted. The table lists roughly 390,000 distinct CDR3 sequences. This CDR3 comprises 16 residues. Germline V gene lookup returns CDR1 SGHRS and CDR2 YFSETQ. The receptor's source is a woman aged 50 to 65 in good health. J is TRBJ2-3 and V is TRBV5-1; TCRdb reports TRBD2, a call that lacks DNA to check it against. Sequencing was done on a sample of blood T cells: a sorted CD56 or NKG2C T cell subset, CD4+ or CD8+ T cells, or bulk PBMC T cells (not recorded which). CDR3 sequence: CATSRDGGSRTDTQYF.